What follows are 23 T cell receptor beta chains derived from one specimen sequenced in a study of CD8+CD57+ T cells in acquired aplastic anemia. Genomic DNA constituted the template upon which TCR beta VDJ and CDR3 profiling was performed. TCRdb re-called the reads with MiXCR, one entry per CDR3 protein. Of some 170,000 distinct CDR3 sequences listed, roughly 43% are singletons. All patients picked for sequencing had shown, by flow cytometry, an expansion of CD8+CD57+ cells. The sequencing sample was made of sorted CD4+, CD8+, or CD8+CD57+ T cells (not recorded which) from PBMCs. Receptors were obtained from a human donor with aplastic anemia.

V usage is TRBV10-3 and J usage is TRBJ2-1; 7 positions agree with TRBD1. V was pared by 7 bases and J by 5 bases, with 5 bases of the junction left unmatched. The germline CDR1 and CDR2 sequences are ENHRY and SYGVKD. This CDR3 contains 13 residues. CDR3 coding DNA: TGTGCCATCAAAACAGGGGAGCACAATGAGCAGTTCTTC. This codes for CAIKTGEHNEQFF.

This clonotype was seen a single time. The CDR3 protein is CATTNSAPGDNCEQYF. The CDR3 DNA follows: TGTGCCACCACAAACTCGGCGCCAGGGGACAATTGCGAGCAGTACTTC. The rearrangement links TRBV19 to TRBJ2-7; a weak D match, TRBD1 (6 bases). CDR3 length: 16 amino acids. The germline gives CDR1 LNHDA, CDR2 SQIVND (reference sequence). V lost 10 bases, J lost 6 bases, and 28 bases lay in between.

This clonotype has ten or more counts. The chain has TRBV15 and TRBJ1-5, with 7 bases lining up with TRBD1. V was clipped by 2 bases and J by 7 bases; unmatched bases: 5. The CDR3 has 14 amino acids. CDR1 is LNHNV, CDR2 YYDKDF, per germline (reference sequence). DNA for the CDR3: TGTGCCACCAGCAGAAATCCAGGGGGGCAGCCCCAGCATTTT. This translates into CATSRNPGGQPQHF.

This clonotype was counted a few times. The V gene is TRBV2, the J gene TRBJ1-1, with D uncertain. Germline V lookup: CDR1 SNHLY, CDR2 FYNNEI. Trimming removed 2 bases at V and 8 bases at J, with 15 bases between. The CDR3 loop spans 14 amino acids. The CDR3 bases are TGTGCCAGCAGTGAACATGGCGCTTGGGTGGAAGCTTTCTTT. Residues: CASSEHGAWVEAFF. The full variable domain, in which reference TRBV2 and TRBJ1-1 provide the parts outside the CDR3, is EPEVTQTPSHQVTQMGQEVILRCVPISNHLYFYWYRQILGQKVEFLVSFYNNEISEKSEIFDDQFSVERPDGSNFTLKIRSTKLEDSAMYFCASSEHGAWVEAFFGQGTRLTVV.

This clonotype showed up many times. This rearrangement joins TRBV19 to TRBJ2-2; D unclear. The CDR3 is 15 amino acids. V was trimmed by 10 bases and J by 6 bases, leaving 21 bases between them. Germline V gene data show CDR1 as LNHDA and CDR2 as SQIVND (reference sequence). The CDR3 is CANPRWTITAGELFF. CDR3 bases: TGTGCCAACCCGAGGTGGACGATTACCGCCGGGGAGCTGTTTTTT.

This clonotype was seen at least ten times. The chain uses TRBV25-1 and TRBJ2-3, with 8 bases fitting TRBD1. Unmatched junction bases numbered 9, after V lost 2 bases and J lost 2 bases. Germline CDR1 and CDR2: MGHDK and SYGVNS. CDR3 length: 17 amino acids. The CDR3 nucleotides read TGTGCCAGCAGTGAAGCCTTTGTGACAGGGGTCACAGATACGCAGTATTTT. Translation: CASSEAFVTGVTDTQYF.

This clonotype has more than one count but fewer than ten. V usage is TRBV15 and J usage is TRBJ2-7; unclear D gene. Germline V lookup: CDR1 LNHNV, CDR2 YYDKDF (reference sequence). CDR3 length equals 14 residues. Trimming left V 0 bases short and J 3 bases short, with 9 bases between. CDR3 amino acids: CATSREGSLYEQYF. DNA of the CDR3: TGTGCCACCAGCAGAGAAGGCTCCCTCTACGAGCAGTACTTC.

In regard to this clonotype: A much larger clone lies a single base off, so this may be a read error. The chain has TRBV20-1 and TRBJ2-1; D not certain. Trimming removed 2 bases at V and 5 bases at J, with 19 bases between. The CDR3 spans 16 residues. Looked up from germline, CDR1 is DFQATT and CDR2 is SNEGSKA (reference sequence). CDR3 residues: CSARKTLVTNNNEQFF. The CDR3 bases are TGCAGTGCTAGAAAGACGTTAGTGACAAATAACAATGAGCAGTTCTTC.

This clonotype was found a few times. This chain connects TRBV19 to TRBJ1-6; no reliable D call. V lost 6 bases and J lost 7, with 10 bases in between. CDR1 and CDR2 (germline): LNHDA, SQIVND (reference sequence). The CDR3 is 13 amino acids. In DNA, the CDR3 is TGTGCCAGTAGGGACGTCCTAAATTCACCCCTCCACTTT. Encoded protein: CASRDVLNSPLHF.

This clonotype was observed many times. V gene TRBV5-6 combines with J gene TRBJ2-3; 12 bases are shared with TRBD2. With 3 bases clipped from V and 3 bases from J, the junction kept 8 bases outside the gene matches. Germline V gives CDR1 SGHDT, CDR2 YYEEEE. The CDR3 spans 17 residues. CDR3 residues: CASSSTSGGLTTDTQYF. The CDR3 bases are TGTGCCAGCAGCTCGACTAGCGGGGGCCTGACGACAGATACGCAGTATTTT.

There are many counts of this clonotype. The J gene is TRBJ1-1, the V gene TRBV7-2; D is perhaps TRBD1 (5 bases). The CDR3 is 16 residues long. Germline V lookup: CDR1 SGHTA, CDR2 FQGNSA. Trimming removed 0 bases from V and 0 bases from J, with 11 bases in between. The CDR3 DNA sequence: TGTGCCAGCAGCTTAGCGGGACCCGGATTGAACACTGAAGCTTTCTTT. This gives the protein CASSLAGPGLNTEAFF.

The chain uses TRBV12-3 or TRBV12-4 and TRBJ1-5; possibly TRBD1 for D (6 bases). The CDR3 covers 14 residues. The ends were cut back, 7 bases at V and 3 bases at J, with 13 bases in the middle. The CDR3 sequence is CASTGANPNQPQHF. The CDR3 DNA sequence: TGTGCCAGCACAGGGGCGAACCCCAATCAGCCCCAGCATTTT.

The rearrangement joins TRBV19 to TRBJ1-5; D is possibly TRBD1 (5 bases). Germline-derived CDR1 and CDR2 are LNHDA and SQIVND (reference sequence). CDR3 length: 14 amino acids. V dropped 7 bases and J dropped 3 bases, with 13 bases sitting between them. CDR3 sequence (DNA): TGTGCCAGTAATTACGGGACCCTCAATCAGCCCCAGCATTTT. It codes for CASNYGTLNQPQHF.

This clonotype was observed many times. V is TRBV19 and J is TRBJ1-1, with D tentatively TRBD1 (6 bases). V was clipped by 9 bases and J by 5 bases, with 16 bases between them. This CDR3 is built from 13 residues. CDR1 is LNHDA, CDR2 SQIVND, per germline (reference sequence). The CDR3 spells CASSIDRNTEAFF. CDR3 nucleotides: TGTGCCAGCTCCATAGACAGGAATACTGAAGCTTTCTTT.

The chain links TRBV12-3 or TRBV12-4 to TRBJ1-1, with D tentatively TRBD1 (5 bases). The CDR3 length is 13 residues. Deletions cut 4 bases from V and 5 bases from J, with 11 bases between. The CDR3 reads CASSWGWGTEAFF. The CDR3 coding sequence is TGTGCCAGCAGTTGGGGGTGGGGAACTGAAGCTTTCTTT.

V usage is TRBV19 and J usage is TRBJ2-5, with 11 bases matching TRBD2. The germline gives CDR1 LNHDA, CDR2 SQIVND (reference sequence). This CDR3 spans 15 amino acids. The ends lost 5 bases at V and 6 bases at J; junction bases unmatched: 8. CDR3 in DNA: TGTGCCAGTAGTTTCGTAGCGGGAGGGCGACAGACCCAGTACTTC. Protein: CASSFVAGGRQTQYF.

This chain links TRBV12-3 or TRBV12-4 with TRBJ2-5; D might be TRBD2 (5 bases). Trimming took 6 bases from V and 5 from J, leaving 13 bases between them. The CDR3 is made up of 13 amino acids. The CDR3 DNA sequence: TGTGCCAGCAGCCAAGATCCGGGGGAGACCCAGTACTTC. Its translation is CASSQDPGETQYF.

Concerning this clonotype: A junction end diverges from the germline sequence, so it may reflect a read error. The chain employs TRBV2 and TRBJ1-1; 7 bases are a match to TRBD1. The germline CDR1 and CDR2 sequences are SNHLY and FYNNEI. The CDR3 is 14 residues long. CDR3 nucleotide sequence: TGTGCCGGCAGCCCAACAGGGGTGAACACTGAAGCCTTCTTT. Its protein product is CAGSPTGVNTEAFF.

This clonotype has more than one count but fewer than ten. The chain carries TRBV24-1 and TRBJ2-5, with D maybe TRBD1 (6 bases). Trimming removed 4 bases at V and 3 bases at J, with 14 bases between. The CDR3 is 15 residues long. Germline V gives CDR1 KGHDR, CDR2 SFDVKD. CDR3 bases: TGTGCCACCAGTGAATCGGGACACTCAAAAGAGACCCAGTACTTC. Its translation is CATSESGHSKETQYF.

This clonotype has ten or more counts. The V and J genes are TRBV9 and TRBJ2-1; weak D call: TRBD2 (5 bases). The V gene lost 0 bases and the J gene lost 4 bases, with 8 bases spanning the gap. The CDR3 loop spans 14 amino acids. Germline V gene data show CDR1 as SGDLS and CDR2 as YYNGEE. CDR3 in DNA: TGTGCCAGCAGCGTAGGAGGGAATTACAATGAGCAGTTCTTC. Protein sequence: CASSVGGNYNEQFF.

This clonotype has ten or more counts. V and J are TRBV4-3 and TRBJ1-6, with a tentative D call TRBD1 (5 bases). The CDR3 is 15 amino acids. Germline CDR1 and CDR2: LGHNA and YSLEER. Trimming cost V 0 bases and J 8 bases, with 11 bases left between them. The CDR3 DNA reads TGCGCCAGCAGCCAAGATGGGGCCAAGGATTCACCCCTCCACTTT. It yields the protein CASSQDGAKDSPLHF.

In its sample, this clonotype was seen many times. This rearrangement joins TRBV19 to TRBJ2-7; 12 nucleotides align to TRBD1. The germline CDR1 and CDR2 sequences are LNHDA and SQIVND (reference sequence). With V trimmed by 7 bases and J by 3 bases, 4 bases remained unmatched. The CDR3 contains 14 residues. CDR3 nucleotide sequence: TGTGCCAGTACCCGGGACAGGGGGCACTACGAGCAGTACTTC. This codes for CASTRDRGHYEQYF.

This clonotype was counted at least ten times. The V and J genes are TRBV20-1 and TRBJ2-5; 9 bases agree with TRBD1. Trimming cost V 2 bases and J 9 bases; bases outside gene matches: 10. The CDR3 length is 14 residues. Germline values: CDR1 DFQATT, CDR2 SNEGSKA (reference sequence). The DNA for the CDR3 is TGCAGTGCTAGACCTACGACAGGGGGGCCTCCCCAGTACTTC. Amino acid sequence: CSARPTTGGPPQYF.